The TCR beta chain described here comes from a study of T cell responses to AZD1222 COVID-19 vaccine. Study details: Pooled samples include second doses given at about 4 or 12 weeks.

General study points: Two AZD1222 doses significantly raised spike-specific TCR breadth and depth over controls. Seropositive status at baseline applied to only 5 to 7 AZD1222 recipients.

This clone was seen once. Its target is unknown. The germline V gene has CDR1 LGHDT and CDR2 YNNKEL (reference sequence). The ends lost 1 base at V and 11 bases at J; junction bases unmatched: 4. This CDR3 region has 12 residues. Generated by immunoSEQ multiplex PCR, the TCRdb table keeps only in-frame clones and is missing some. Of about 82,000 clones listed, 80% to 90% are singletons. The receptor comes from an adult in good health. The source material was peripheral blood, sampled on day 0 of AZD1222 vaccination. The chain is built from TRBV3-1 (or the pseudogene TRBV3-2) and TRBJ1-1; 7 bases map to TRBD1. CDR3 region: CASSQAAGGAFF. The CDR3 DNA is TGTGCCAGCAGCCAAGCGGCAGGGGGGGCTTTCTTT.